A selection of T cell receptor beta chains follows, all from one sample in a study of blood T cells in healthy people across ages. TCRdb processed the 5' RACE reads anew with MiXCR; each CDR3 protein has one entry. The sample carries 650,000 to 800,000 distinct CDR3 sequences, under 45% recorded once. The sequencing sample was made of blood. Receptors originate from a man between 60 and 75 years old in good health. CDR3s include the opening cysteine and the closing phenylalanine or tryptophan. A D gene is named only where the DNA matches it firmly. Clone size is stated in some rows and not others, as once, few, many or a class when expanded.

d_call j_call v_call clone_size cdr3_aa cdr3_nt
TRBD1 TRBJ2-1 TRBV7-8 few CASSSKVDRGHNEQFF TGTGCCAGCAGCTCCAAAGTGGACAGGGGCCACAATGAGCAGTTCTTC
- TRBJ1-5 TRBV4-3 - CASSLNSASNQPQHF TGCGCCAGCAGCCTCAATTCAGCGTCCAATCAGCCCCAGCATTTT
- TRBJ1-2 TRBV20-1 - CSASDGPYNYGYTF TGCAGTGCTAGTGACGGACCCTATAACTATGGCTACACCTTC
- TRBJ1-2 TRBV15 - CATSRDVQSADYTF TGTGCCACCAGCAGAGATGTACAATCAGCTGACTACACCTTC
- TRBJ1-6 TRBV27 many CASRSDSSSPLHF TGTGCCAGCAGATCCGACAGTTCTTCACCCCTCCACTTT
TRBD1 TRBJ2-4 TRBV11-2 - CASSFKTLQGAQNIQYF TGTGCCAGCAGCTTTAAGACCCTTCAGGGGGCCCAAAACATTCAGTACTTC
- TRBJ2-7 TRBV11-2 - CASSWGRGPYEQYF TGTGCCAGCAGCTGGGGCAGGGGTCCCTACGAGCAGTACTTC
- TRBJ2-5 TRBV9 - CARRQPAGTQYF TGTGCCAGACGACAGCCGGCAGGGACCCAGTACTTC
- TRBJ2-5 TRBV7-2 - CASSLNGVQETQNF TGTGCCAGCAGCCTCAATGGGGTCCAAGAGACCCAGAACTTC
TRBD1 TRBJ2-7 TRBV7-2 few CASSLTGQGADEQYF TGTGCCAGCAGCTTAACCGGACAGGGGGCCGACGAGCAGTACTTC
- TRBJ1-2 TRBV29-1 - CSVESTEYGYTF TGCAGCGTTGAGTCGACAGAGTATGGCTACACCTTC
- TRBJ1-6 TRBV4-3 - CASNQQQGNSPLHF TGCGCCAGCAACCAACAACAGGGCAACTCACCCCTCCACTTT
TRBD1 TRBJ2-5 TRBV5-1 once CASSRGTGGGETQYF TGCGCCAGCAGCCGTGGGACAGGGGGCGGTGAGACCCAGTACTTC
TRBD2 TRBJ2-4 TRBV7-8 few CASSLGAGVAKNIQYF TGTGCCAGCAGCTTAGGGGCGGGGGTAGCCAAAAACATTCAGTACTTC
- TRBJ1-5 TRBV25-1 few CASSEVGLGNQPQHF TGTGCCAGCAGTGAAGTGGGGCTCGGCAATCAGCCCCAGCATTTT
- TRBJ1-1 TRBV28 - CASSSPERTEAFF TGTGCCAGCAGTTCCCCAGAGAGGACTGAAGCTTTCTTT
- TRBJ1-2 TRBV29-1 - CSVDAGGYGCTF TGCAGCGTTGATGCGGGGGGTTATGGCTGCACCTTC
- TRBJ1-2 TRBV29-1 - CSVEDPGLCGYTF TGCAGCGTTGAAGATCCCGGACTCTGCGGCTACACCTTC
- TRBJ2-7 TRBV7-2 - CASHRGEGDYEQYF TGTGCCAGCCACCGGGGAGAGGGGGACTACGAGCAGTACTTC
- TRBJ2-7 TRBV18 - CASSPSQAKSYEQYF TGTGCCAGCTCACCAAGCCAGGCCAAATCCTACGAGCAGTACTTC
TRBD1 TRBJ1-2 TRBV6-1 many CASSPGQRNYGYTF TGTGCCAGCAGTCCGGGACAGCGTAACTATGGCTACACCTTC
- TRBJ2-4 TRBV9 many CASNRGSSNIQYF TGTGCCAGCAACCGGGGTTCTTCAAACATTCAGTACTTC
- TRBJ2-4 TRBV2 - CASLLSPENIQYF TGTGCCAGCCTTCTTTCTCCAGAAAACATTCAGTACTTC
TRBD2 TRBJ2-3 TRBV19 few CASSPLAGGRTDTQYF TGTGCCAGTAGTCCCCTAGCGGGGGGGCGTACAGATACGCAGTATTTT
TRBD1 TRBJ2-7 TRBV29-1 many CSVGTGTGPYEQYF TGCAGCGTTGGGACCGGGACAGGCCCCTACGAGCAGTACTTC
- TRBJ2-7 TRBV11-2 many CASSLEVSYEQYF TGTGCCAGCAGCTTAGAAGTCAGCTACGAGCAGTACTTC
TRBD2 TRBJ2-2 TRBV10-3 - CAISDFPGGLVTSGDSTGELFF TGTGCCATCAGTGACTTCCCGGGAGGTCTCGTGACTAGCGGGGATAGCACCGGGGAGCTGTTTTTT
TRBD1 TRBJ2-7 TRBV29-1 - CSVMGQGPYEQYF TGCAGCGTTATGGGACAGGGGCCCTACGAGCAGTACTTC
- TRBJ1-4 TRBV10-3 - CAENRGGICEKLFF TGTGCCGAAAACCGGGGGGGAATTTGCGAAAAACTGTTTTTT
- TRBJ2-1 TRBV12-3/TRBV12-4 - CASSGGGLLANERFF TGTGCCAGCAGTGGGGGGGGGCTTTTGGCCAATGAGCGGTTCTTC
TRBD1 TRBJ2-5 TRBV6-2/TRBV6-3 once CASRTQGDHQETQYF TGTGCCAGCAGGACACAGGGGGACCACCAAGAGACCCAGTACTTC
- TRBJ2-3 TRBV18 - CASSTSALGTDTQYF TGTGCCAGCTCAACTTCGGCGCTCGGCACAGATACGCAGTATTTT
- TRBJ1-1 TRBV5-8 - CASPREGTPNTEAFF TGTGCCAGCCCTAGGGAAGGGACCCCTAACACTGAAGCTTTCTTT
TRBD1 TRBJ2-5 TRBV7-9 many CASSSGQGGETQYF TGTGCCAGCAGTTCCGGACAGGGTGGAGAGACCCAGTACTTC
- TRBJ1-5 TRBV5-1 - CASSLPGTVNSNQPQHF TGCGCCAGCAGCCTTCCCGGGACTGTGAATAGCAATCAGCCCCAGCATTTT
TRBD1 TRBJ2-1 TRBV7-9 few CASSTTGVGEQFF TGTGCCAGCAGCACAACAGGGGTTGGTGAGCAGTTCTTC
- TRBJ2-7 TRBV4-1 - CASSQGWTVYEQYF TGCGCCAGCAGCCAAGGTTGGACAGTCTACGAGCAGTACTTC
TRBD2 TRBJ2-1 TRBV5-1 - CASSLASAGGPRSYNEQFF TGCGCCAGCAGCTTGGCTTCAGCGGGGGGGCCCAGGTCCTACAATGAGCAGTTCTTC
- TRBJ1-4 TRBV6-5 - CASSYGAGFEKLFF TGTGCCAGCAGTTACGGTGCGGGATTTGAAAAACTGTTTTTT
- TRBJ2-7 TRBV7-3 - CASSLTALGHEQYF TGTGCCAGCAGCTTAACGGCGCTTGGGCACGAGCAGTACTTC
TRBD1 TRBJ2-1 TRBV5-1 few CASSLQGWLNEQFF TGCGCCAGCAGCTTACAGGGGTGGCTTAATGAGCAGTTCTTC
TRBD1 TRBJ2-7 TRBV6-4 many CASGPGQTSYEQYF TGTGCCAGCGGACCGGGACAGACCTCCTACGAGCAGTACTTC
TRBD1 TRBJ2-7 TRBV7-2 - CASSLTGTGDYEQYF TGTGCCAGCAGCCTCACCGGGACAGGCGACTACGAGCAGTACTTC
TRBD2 TRBJ2-1 TRBV20-1 - CSARERTSGYEQFF TGCAGTGCTAGAGAACGGACTAGCGGGTACGAGCAGTTCTTC
- TRBJ1-2 TRBV20-1 few CSAWGAFGYTF TGCAGTGCTTGGGGGGCTTTTGGCTACACCTTC
- TRBJ2-6 TRBV2 - CASSSGTSILGANVLTF TGTGCCAGCAGCTCCGGGACCTCAATTCTGGGGGCCAACGTCCTGACTTTC
TRBD2 TRBJ2-1 TRBV20-1 - CSARGTSGAPSRQTQFF TGCAGTGCTCGAGGGACTAGCGGCGCTCCCTCTAGGCAGACCCAGTTCTTC
- TRBJ2-1 TRBV7-2 - CASSLNWLNNEQFF TGTGCCAGCAGCTTAAATTGGTTGAACAATGAGCAGTTCTTC
TRBD2 TRBJ2-1 TRBV4-3 - CASSQEGLAGLYNEQFF TGCGCCAGCAGCCAAGAAGGGCTAGCGGGACTCTACAATGAGCAGTTCTTC
- TRBJ1-5 TRBV10-3 - CAISGSFIGSNQPQHF TGTGCCATCAGTGGGAGTTTTATTGGTAGCAATCAGCCCCAGCATTTT
TRBD1 TRBJ1-1 TRBV4-3 few CASGGRGANTEAFF TGCGCCAGCGGTGGCAGGGGGGCGAACACTGAAGCTTTCTTT
- TRBJ2-7 TRBV3-1 - CASSQAGRYEQYF TGTGCCAGCAGCCAAGCTGGACGTTACGAGCAGTACTTC